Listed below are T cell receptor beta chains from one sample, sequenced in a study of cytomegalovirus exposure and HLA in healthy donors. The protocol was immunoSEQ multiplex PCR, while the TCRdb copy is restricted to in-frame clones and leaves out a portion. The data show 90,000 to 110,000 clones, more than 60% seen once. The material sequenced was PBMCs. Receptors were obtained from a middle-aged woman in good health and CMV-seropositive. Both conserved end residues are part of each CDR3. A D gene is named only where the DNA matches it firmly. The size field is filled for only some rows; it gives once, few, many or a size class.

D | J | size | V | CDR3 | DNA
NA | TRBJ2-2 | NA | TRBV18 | CASSPPSRGTGELFF | TGTGCCAGCTCACCCCCGAGTCGGGGCACCGGGGAGCTGTTTTTT
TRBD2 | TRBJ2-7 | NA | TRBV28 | CASSSLGGKVYEQYF | TGTGCCAGCAGTTCCCTGGGGGGGAAGGTATACGAGCAGTACTTC
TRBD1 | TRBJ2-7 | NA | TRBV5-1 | CASRTGESYEQYF | TGCGCCAGCCGGACAGGGGAGAGCTACGAGCAGTACTTC
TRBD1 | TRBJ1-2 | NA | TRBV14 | CASSLQPGQGRDGYTF | TGTGCCAGCAGCCTACAACCGGGACAGGGAAGAGATGGCTACACCTTC
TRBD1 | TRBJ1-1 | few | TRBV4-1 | CASSQLTGGGEAFF | TGCGCCAGCAGCCAATTAACAGGGGGAGGTGAAGCTTTCTTT
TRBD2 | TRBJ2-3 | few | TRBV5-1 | CASRGLAGADTQYF | TGCGCCAGCAGGGGACTAGCGGGAGCAGATACGCAGTATTTT
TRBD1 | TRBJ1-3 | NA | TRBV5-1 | CASNPGGPGNTIYF | TGCGCCAGCAACCCAGGGGGTCCTGGAAACACCATATATTTT
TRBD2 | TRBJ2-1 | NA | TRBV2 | CASSPLAGEGEQFF | TGTGCCAGCAGCCCTTTGGCGGGAGAGGGAGAGCAGTTCTTC
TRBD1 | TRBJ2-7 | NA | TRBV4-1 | CASSQGTGPYEQYF | TGCGCCAGCAGCCAAGGGACAGGGCCCTACGAGCAGTACTTC
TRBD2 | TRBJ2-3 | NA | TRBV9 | CASSVATGLAGGAADTQYF | TGTGCCAGCAGCGTAGCTACAGGATTAGCGGGGGGGGCGGCAGATACGCAGTATTTT
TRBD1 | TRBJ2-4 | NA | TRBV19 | CASSITGAPKNIQYF | TGTGCCAGTAGCATCACAGGGGCCCCCAAAAACATTCAGTACTTC
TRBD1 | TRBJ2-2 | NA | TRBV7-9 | CASSLRAGGIGELFF | TGTGCCAGCAGCTTACGAGCAGGGGGAATCGGGGAGCTGTTTTTT
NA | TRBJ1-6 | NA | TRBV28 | CASSWRDLYNSPLHF | TGTGCCAGCAGTTGGCGGGACTTGTATAATTCACCCCTCCACTTT
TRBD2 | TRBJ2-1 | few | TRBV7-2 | CASSRGTSRTNEQFF | TGTGCCAGCAGCCGTGGGACTAGCCGGACGAATGAGCAGTTCTTC
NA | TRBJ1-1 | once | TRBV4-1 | CASSQGPGDTEAFF | TGCGCCAGCAGCCAAGGCCCGGGGGACACTGAAGCTTTCTTT
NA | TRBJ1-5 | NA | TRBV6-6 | CASSTTGTPNQPQHF | TGTGCCAGCAGTACAACAGGGACCCCCAATCAGCCCCAGCATTTT
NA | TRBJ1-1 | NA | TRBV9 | CASSAEGSRGNTEAFF | TGTGCCAGCAGCGCGGAAGGGAGTCGGGGGAACACTGAAGCTTTCTTT
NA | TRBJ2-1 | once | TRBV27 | CASSPTLVSSYNEQFF | TGTGCCAGCAGTCCAACGTTGGTGAGCTCCTACAATGAGCAGTTCTTC
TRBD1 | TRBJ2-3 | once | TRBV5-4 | CASSEWTGSPDTQYF | TGTGCCAGCAGCGAGTGGACAGGGTCGCCAGATACGCAGTATTTT